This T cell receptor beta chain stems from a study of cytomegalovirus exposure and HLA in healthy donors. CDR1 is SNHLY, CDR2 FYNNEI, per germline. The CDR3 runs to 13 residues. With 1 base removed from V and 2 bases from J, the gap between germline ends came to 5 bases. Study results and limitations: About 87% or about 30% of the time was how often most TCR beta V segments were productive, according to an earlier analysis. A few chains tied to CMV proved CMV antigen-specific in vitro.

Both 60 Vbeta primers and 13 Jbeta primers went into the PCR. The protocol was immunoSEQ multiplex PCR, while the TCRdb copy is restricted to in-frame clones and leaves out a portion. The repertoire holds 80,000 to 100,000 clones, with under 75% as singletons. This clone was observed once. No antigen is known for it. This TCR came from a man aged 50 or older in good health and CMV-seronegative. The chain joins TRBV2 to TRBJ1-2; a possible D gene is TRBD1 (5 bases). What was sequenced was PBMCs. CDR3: CASSEEGNYGYTF. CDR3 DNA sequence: TGTGCCAGCAGTGAAGAGGGGAACTATGGCTACACCTTC.